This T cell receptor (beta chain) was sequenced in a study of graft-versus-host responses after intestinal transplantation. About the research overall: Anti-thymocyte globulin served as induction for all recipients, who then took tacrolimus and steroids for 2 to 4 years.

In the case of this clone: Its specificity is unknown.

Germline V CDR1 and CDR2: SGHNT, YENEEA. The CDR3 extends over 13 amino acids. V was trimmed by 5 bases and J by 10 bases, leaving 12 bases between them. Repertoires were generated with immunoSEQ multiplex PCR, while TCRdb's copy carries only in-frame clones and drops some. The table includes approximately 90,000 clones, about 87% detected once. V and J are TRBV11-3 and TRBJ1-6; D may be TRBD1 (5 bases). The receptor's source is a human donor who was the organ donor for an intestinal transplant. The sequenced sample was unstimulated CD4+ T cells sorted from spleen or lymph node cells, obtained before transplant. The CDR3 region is CASSGGTGSPLHF. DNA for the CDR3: TGTGCCAGCAGCGGCGGGACGGGATCACCCCTCCACTTT. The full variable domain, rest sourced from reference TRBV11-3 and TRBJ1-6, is EAGVVQSPRYKIIEKKQPVAFWCNPISGHNTLYWYLQNLGQGPELLIRYENEEAVDDSQLPKDRFSAERLKGVDSTLKIQPAELGDSAVYLCASSGGTGSPLHFGNGTRLTVT.